The present entry profiles one T cell receptor (beta chain) with its context. This clonotype came up many times. What this receptor recognizes is not known. No quality values exist for individual bases; no much larger clone is one base distant. Amplification of TCR beta CDR3 regions was carried out from RNA transcripts. A first-round RT-PCR of the TCR CDR3 used the HTBI primer set with the Qiagen OneStep RT-PCR kit. Libraries were constructed in a second round of multiplex PCR, after which size selection and purification were carried out. The libraries were sequenced on an Illumina HiSeq2000 using paired-end 100 bp reads. The original pipeline was this. SOAPnuke was used to process the raw data, throwing out any read that contained adapters or uncalled bases, had a mean Phred below 15, or lacked an exact constant-primer or identifier match. COPE v1.2.5 was used to merge high-quality paired reads, and clonotypes were defined as unique nucleotide sequences. MiTCR v1.1 was used to align the clonotypes against IMGT TRBV, TRBD and TRBJ reference segments. The analysis included only V-J combinations with a frequency above 0.0001, which together covered 99% to 99.2% of the repertoires. The TCS score was defined as the ratio of F50 (clonal expansion) to E x V (chaos), calculated using BLOSUM62-based TCRdist between CDR3 peptides within each V-J. Welch's t-statistics and random forest reduced fewer than 550 V-J features to fewer than 15, which were used in a naive Bayes classifier (R e1071). Thyroid-blood repertoire similarity was quantified with the Morisita-Horn index. The public sequencing data were trimmed at Q25 with fastp and processed into clonotypes with MiXCR by TCRdb, which kept only in-frame beta chains. Under each unique CDR3 protein, matching rows form one entry showing the most common genes and DNA. These V and J calls are TCRdb output, not the study's own analysis. The sample profile shows over 500,000 distinct CDR3 sequences; 40% to 55% of them were found once. The ten largest make up 35% to 50% of the sample.

The data originate from a study of T cells in Graves' hyperthyroidism and ophthalmopathy (dated by TCRdb to between 2018 and 2020). A note on the overall study: To identify distinguishing TCR V-J signatures, a discovery cohort of around 100 patients was used, comprising 40 to 45 with Graves' ophthalmopathy and under 60 with stable Graves' hyperthyroidism. After blood sampling, hyperthyroidism patients were treated with methimazole at a starting dose of 30 mg daily, and ophthalmopathy patients were treated with high-dose intravenous methylprednisolone. Prospective prediction of ophthalmopathy was tested in an independent validation cohort consisting of 18 hyperthyroidism patients and some 15 patients who later progressed to ophthalmopathy. The approximately 97 discovery patients were randomly divided into training and test sets at a 7:3 ratio. In addition, the study compared T-cell repertoires in thyroid tissue and in blood from roughly 6 Graves' hyperthyroidism patients. TCR Vbeta CDR3 sequencing of 140 or so peripheral blood samples (over 40 ophthalmopathy, about 80 hyperthyroidism and around 17 progressor patients) is reported in the paper.

Cut back by 0 bases and 3 bases, the V and J ends lie 8 bases apart. Per the germline V gene, SGHTA is the CDR1 and FQGTGA is the CDR2. The CDR3 holds 14 amino acids from the cysteine to the phenylalanine. The kept DNA is CDR3 alone, 42 bases in frame from the first base. The study excluded patients with uncontrolled infections, other autoimmune diseases, pregnancy or lactation. Diagnoses relied on clinical symptoms, serum thyroxine and TRAb, thyroid ultrasound and orbital computed tomography. Total RNA was extracted with Trizol reagent, and quality was checked on an Agilent 2100 Bioanalyzer. The research as a whole found: In validation, the model predicted progression to ophthalmopathy with around 71% sensitivity and 72% to 85% specificity, a median of approximately 6.7 months before onset. Most expanded thyroid clonotypes (frequency above 0.001) were also detected in blood, a finding suggesting that blood repertoires may reflect thyroid immune responses. Sample size was not statistically predetermined, and blinding of investigators to group allocation was not performed. Ophthalmopathy was separated from stable hyperthyroidism by a 13 V-J signature model, with over 85% sensitivity and roughly 81% specificity obtained in cross-validation and 80%/75% obtained in testing.

Sequencing was carried out using peripheral blood or thyroid tissue (not recorded which). The chain uses TRBV7-3 and TRBJ1-1, with the D gene too uncertain to name. The sequence was obtained from an adult woman with Graves' disease, either hyperthyroidism or ophthalmopathy (not recorded which). The CDR3 sequence is CASSLTEADTEAFF. DNA sequence: TGTGCCAGCAGCTTAACGGAGGCGGACACTGAAGCTTTCTTT.